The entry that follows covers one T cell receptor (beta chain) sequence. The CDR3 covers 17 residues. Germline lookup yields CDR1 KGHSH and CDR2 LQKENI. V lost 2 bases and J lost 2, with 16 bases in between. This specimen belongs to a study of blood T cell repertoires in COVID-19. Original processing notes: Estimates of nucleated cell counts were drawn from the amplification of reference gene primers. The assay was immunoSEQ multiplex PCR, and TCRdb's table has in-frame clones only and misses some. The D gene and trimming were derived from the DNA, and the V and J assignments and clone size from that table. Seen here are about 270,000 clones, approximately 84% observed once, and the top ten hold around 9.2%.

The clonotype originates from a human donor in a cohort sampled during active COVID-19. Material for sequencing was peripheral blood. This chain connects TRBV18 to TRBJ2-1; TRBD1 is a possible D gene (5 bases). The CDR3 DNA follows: TGTGCCAGCTCACCAAACCGACCCAGGGCGACCTACAATGAGCAGTTCTTC. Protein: CASSPNRPRATYNEQFF.